Sequencing of this T cell receptor (beta chain) was carried out in a study of T cells expressing NK-cell markers (dated by TCRdb to between 2020 and 2021). Some background on the complete study: About eight donors provided sorted CD3+CD56+NKG2C+, CD3+CD56+NKG2C- and CD3+CD56-NKG2C+ T-cell subsets, whose TCR beta-chain repertoires were profiled. Among the eight sequenced donors, only one was HCMV-seronegative, while the other seven were HCMV-seropositive. The eight sequenced donors were randomly selected healthy volunteers, three men and five women. Libraries were sequenced as 2 x 150 bp reads on Illumina HiSeq 2000/2500, MiSeq or NextSeq. General conclusions and limits of the study: In over five donors, the dominant CD3+CD56+NKG2C+ clonotypes were found to rank among the top 10 CD8+ clonotypes and to make up roughly 1.0-7.0% of CD8+ T cells. Whether the expanded NKG2C-expressing T cell clones were specific for HCMV antigens was left unclear. Those dominant clonotypes were again the most abundant among CD3+CD56-NKG2C+ cells in a handful of donors, at roughly 25-65%.

HCMV serostatus was determined by detecting HCMV-specific IgG in serum with a commercial ELISA kit. Peripheral blood mononuclear cells were isolated from blood by Ficoll density gradient centrifugation. The CDR3 contains 14 residues, cysteine and phenylalanine counted. No DNA has been recorded. The germline V gene (reference sequence) supplies CDR1 DFQATT and CDR2 SNEGSKA. Comment on this clonotype: The antigen this receptor binds is unknown.

Sequencer: Illumina HiSeq 2000. TCR beta cDNA libraries were made by 5'RACE template switching that added a universal primer site and unique molecular identifiers. cDNA synthesis was primed from the TCR beta constant segment, followed by two successive PCR amplification steps. In the paper's pipeline: MIGEC handled demultiplexing of the reads and grouping by UMI, while MiTCR was used to assemble and quantify clonotypes. To exclude erroneous sequences, any TCR cDNA sequence not supported by at least two reads was discarded. The tcR package was used for downstream repertoire analysis, with clonotypes matched between fractions based on CDR3 nucleotide sequence plus V segment. Antigen specificity was annotated against VDJdb with VDJmatch, allowing one amino acid substitution in CDR3. Following reprocessing of the reads by TCRdb, the data hold one row per CDR3 protein sequence and no DNA is available. The V and J calls shown here were made by TCRdb, not taken from the authors' results. The sample's table lists a count of some 410,000 distinct CDR3 sequences. Roughly 8% of the sample belongs to the ten largest clones.

Sequenced sample: blood T cells: a sorted CD56 or NKG2C T cell subset, CD4+ or CD8+ T cells, or bulk PBMC T cells (not recorded which). The V and J genes are TRBV20-1 and TRBJ1-5; TCRdb designates TRBD1, a call that cannot be tested without DNA. This sequence originates from a woman aged 18 to 75 in good health. This receptor has the CDR3 CSAPAGLGDQPQHF.